The T cell receptor (beta chain) described here comes from a study of CXCR3-negative and CXCR3-positive naive CD8 T cells (dated 2019 in TCRdb). Describing the broader study: In total, 130 million to 150 million TRB reads were obtained, which works out to roughly 1.5 +/- 0.3 million reads per library. Diversity and physicochemical repertoire analyses were performed on around 10 donors pooled from two independent experiments. For the TRBV-TRBJ cluster analysis, the naive subsets came from about five donors, while the memory cells came from 3 donors. What the work shows at the level of the full study, not this receptor alone: TRB CDR3s from CXCR3-positive naive cells showed higher hydrophobicity (lower Kidera factor 4), lower energy, and higher strength and volume indices than CXCR3-negative naive cells. Naive CXCR3-negative and CXCR3-positive cells from the same donor showed similar TRBV-TRBJ usage, whereas memory cells showed distinct patterns. Because surface CD5, which is linked to self-reactivity in mice, was comparable between the naive subsets, TCR interaction strength was also inferred from the physicochemical properties of TRB CDR3s. Freshly isolated PBMCs were used for most assays because CXCR3 expression went down partially after cryopreservation. Both naive subsets had comparably high repertoire diversity, while memory CD8+ T cells had much lower repertoire diversity.

These reads were obtained on a NextSeq 550. The Human TCR Profiling Kit (MiLaboratory) was used to prepare UMI-labeled 5' RACE TRB cDNA libraries. cDNA synthesis used the entire amount of extracted RNA, and PCR amplification then used the entire amount of cDNA produced. Libraries were prepared in parallel with an identical number of PCR cycles. In the authors' own workflow: With a minimum of two reads required per UMI, MIGEC and MiXCR pulled out about 50,000 +/- 10,000 unique UMI-labeled TRB cDNA molecules from each library. On average, each library contained about 40,000 +/- 10,000 functional in-frame TRB CDR3 nucleotide clonotypes without stop codons. After downsampling to 5000 UMI-labeled TRB molecules per sample, diversity metrics, including normalized Shannon-Wiener and Chao1, were computed in VDJtools. VDJtools computed clonotype-size-weighted physicochemical properties of the central five CDR3 residues: interaction energy, strength, volume and Kidera factor 4. TCRdb reprocessed the reads and lists each CDR3 protein sequence as a single entry, with no DNA. The V and J calls and clone size come from TCRdb's table, not from the authors' own analysis. The sample table gives 20,000 to 25,000 distinct CDR3 sequences. Clones ranked in the top ten supply approximately 4.1% of the sample.

As for this clonotype: Its antigen is currently not known.

The germline V gene encodes CDR1 SSHAT and CDR2 FNYEAQ (reference sequence). The CDR3 measures 12 amino acids from cysteine to phenylalanine. DNA is not recorded here. For every CD8+ T cell subset, some 310,000 cells were flow-sorted straight into RLT lysis buffer, and each subset was sorted in triplicate. Naive CD8+ T cells were defined stringently as CD45RO-CCR7+CD27+CD95- to exclude memory contaminants. Using standard density gradient centrifugation, peripheral blood mononuclear cells were isolated from buffy coats. A FACSAria III was used to flow-sort naive CXCR3-negative and CXCR3-positive CD8+ T cells. Total RNA was extracted from sorted cells with an RNeasy Mini Kit.

The sequence was obtained from a human donor in good health. Some clones in this sample may be carry-over from other donors' samples. Here the chain combines TRBV7-7 and TRBJ2-1; TCRdb's assignment of TRBD2 cannot be checked, as there is no DNA. Sequenced material: naive CXCR3- CD8+ T cells from blood. The sample's cell subset or site label is to be understood as: CD45RO-CCR7+CD27+CD95- naive CD8+ T cells lacking CXCR3 (TNR3-). The CDR3 region reads CASSGNEGEQFF.